These 30 T cell receptor beta chains were all obtained from the same sample, sequenced in a study of T cell responses to AZD1222 COVID-19 vaccine. TCRdb keeps only in-frame clones here, not all; method: immunoSEQ multiplex PCR. The table records about 160,000 clones, just over 90% of them present only once. The sequences come from peripheral blood, collected on day 0 of MenACWY control vaccination. These receptors all come from an adult in good health.

The CDR3 bases are TGCAGCGTTGAAGAGGGGTACGGGGCCGGCTATGGCTACACCTTC. Amino acid sequence: CSVEEGYGAGYGYTF. The chain recombines TRBV29-1 with TRBJ1-2, with D maybe TRBD1 (5 bases). The CDR3 contains 15 residues. The V end lost 0 bases, the J end lost 4 bases, and 15 bases lay between the germline ends. Germline-derived CDR1 and CDR2 are SQVTM and ANQGSEA.

A few counts support this clone. This sequence joins TRBV24-1 and TRBJ2-7; 8 bases are shared with TRBD1. Trimming removed 4 bases from V and 0 bases from J; junction bases left unmatched: 4. Germline V lookup: CDR1 KGHDR, CDR2 SFDVKD. The CDR3 is made up of 15 amino acids. The CDR3 protein is CATSEGDRSSYEQYF. For the CDR3, the DNA is TGTGCCACCAGTGAAGGGGACAGGTCCTCCTACGAGCAGTACTTC.

CDR3 region: CASLPGRGSFNYGYTF. The CDR3 nucleotides are TGTGCCAGTCTCCCCGGGAGAGGCAGTTTTAACTATGGCTACACCTTC. V usage is TRBV19 and J usage is TRBJ1-2; D not resolved. The CDR3 length is 16 residues. V was pared by 8 bases and J by 1 base, with 20 bases between. The germline V gene encodes CDR1 LNHDA and CDR2 SQIVND (reference sequence).

This clone has a single count. The chain uses TRBV6-5 and TRBJ2-7; 11 bases are a match to TRBD2. The CDR3 spans 14 residues. Germline V gene sequence: CDR1 MNHEY, CDR2 SVGAGI. The junction had 3 bases not matched to a gene; V was cut back by 5 bases and J by 3 bases. This CDR3 reads CASSIGTSGYEQYF. In DNA, the CDR3 is TGTGCCAGCAGTATCGGGACTAGCGGCTACGAGCAGTACTTC.

The chain recombines TRBV11-2 with TRBJ1-2; weak D call: TRBD1 (5 bases). This CDR3 region has 13 residues. V lost 5 bases, J lost 3 bases, and 10 bases lay in between. Germline CDR1 SGHAT, CDR2 FQNNGV. CDR3 amino acids: CASSPSRDYGYTF. The CDR3, as DNA: TGTGCCAGCAGCCCGAGCAGGGACTATGGCTACACCTTC.

V usage is TRBV11-3 and J usage is TRBJ1-1; the D is unclear. Trimming left V 3 bases short and J 0 bases short, with 8 bases between. There are 14 residues in the CDR3. Germline-derived CDR1 and CDR2 are SGHNT and YENEEA. The CDR3 region is CASSFDTMNTEAFF. CDR3 in DNA: TGTGCCAGCAGCTTTGACACCATGAACACTGAAGCTTTCTTT.

The rearrangement uses TRBV7-2 and TRBJ2-1; 7 nucleotides line up with TRBD2. The CDR3 runs 16 residues. The V gene end was trimmed by 5 bases and the J gene end by 4 bases; junction bases not matched to a gene: 11. CDR1 is SGHTA, CDR2 FQGNSA, per germline. This CDR3 reads CASSPGGAGRYNEQFF. CDR3 in DNA: TGTGCCAGCAGCCCGGGGGGAGCGGGGAGGTACAATGAGCAGTTCTTC.

The J gene is TRBJ2-3, the V gene TRBV9; D remains ambiguous. CDR3 length: 15 residues. Looked up from germline, CDR1 is SGDLS and CDR2 is YYNGEE. Trimming took 4 bases from V and 3 from J, leaving 15 bases between them. The CDR3 spells CASSLIGSATDTQYF. CDR3 nucleotide sequence: TGTGCCAGCAGCTTAATCGGGTCAGCGACAGATACGCAGTATTTT.

The chain carries TRBV28 and TRBJ1-1; 10 bases agree with TRBD1. Germline CDR1 and CDR2: MDHEN and SYDVKM. This CDR3 has 14 amino acids. The junction had 5 bases not matched to a gene; V was cut back by 6 bases and J by 4 bases. CDR3 DNA sequence: TGTGCCAGCAGAGCCGGGACAGGGGCCACTGAAGCTTTCTTT. Translated, it gives CASRAGTGATEAFF.

V usage is TRBV7-3 and J usage is TRBJ1-1; D is ambiguous. Germline CDR1 SGHTA, CDR2 FQGTGA. Trimming took 1 base from V and 0 from J, leaving 9 bases between them. CDR3 size: 15 residues. In DNA, the CDR3 is TGTGCCAGCAGCTTAAGTCGCAGAATGAACACTGAAGCTTTCTTT. Translation gives CASSLSRRMNTEAFF.

The chain carries TRBV23-1 and TRBJ1-2; perhaps TRBD1 as D (5 bases). TRBV23-1 is assigned to the ORF class and has an uncertain function. The CDR3 is made up of 16 amino acids. Trimming pared 6 bases from V and 2 bases from J, leaving 19 bases between. CDR3: CASSPDLGEGNYGYTF. CDR3 nucleotides: TGCGCCAGCAGCCCAGATTTGGGGGAGGGCAACTATGGCTACACCTTC.

The chain combines TRBV12-3 or TRBV12-4 with TRBJ2-2; maybe TRBD2 (5 bases). The CDR3 has 13 residues. V was clipped by 4 bases and J by 7 bases, with 10 bases between them. The CDR3 region is CASSWTARGELFF. The CDR3 DNA reads as TGTGCCAGCAGTTGGACTGCGCGCGGGGAGCTGTTTTTT.

This chain joins TRBV11-3 and TRBJ2-1; TRBD2 agrees at 10 bases. Losses at the gene ends were 6 bases for V and 3 bases for J; bases not matched to a gene: 5. Germline V CDR1 and CDR2: SGHNT, YENEEA. There are 15 residues in the CDR3. The CDR3 DNA is TGTGCCAGCAGTCCGGGACTAGCGCTCTACAATGAGCAGTTCTTC. The encoded protein is CASSPGLALYNEQFF.

The table lists this clone with a few counts. The chain has TRBV7-2 and TRBJ2-5; D gene uncertain. Germline assignment: CDR1 SGHTA and CDR2 FQGNSA. CDR3 length: 11 residues. Trimming pared 5 bases from V and 4 bases from J, leaving 5 bases between. The CDR3 spells CASSIRETQYF. The CDR3 DNA follows: TGTGCCAGCAGCATCAGAGAGACCCAGTACTTC.

In its sample, this clone was seen once. V gene TRBV5-1 combines with J gene TRBJ2-5; maybe TRBD2 (6 bases). CDR1 and CDR2 from the germline V gene are SGHRS and YFSETQ. V lost 3 bases and J 4 bases, leaving 10 bases between the germline ends. CDR3 size: 13 residues. CDR3 DNA sequence: TGCGCCAGCAGCTCCCGGGACTCAGAGACCCAGTACTTC. Its translation is CASSSRDSETQYF.

V usage is TRBV19 and J usage is TRBJ1-2, with a possible D match to TRBD1 (6 bases). Trimming stripped 6 bases from V and 2 bases from J, with 13 bases between. The germline V gene encodes CDR1 LNHDA and CDR2 SQIVND (reference sequence). The CDR3 length is 14 residues. The DNA for the CDR3 is TGTGCCAGTAGGCAACAGGGAGGGAACTATGGCTACACCTTC. Translation: CASRQQGGNYGYTF.

DNA for the CDR3: TGTGCCAGCAGCCCCCACCCTCGACTAGCTTCGACCTACAATGAGCAGTTCTTC. This codes for CASSPHPRLASTYNEQFF. The chain carries TRBV7-9 and TRBJ2-1; 7 bases are shared with TRBD2. Germline lookup yields CDR1 SEHNR and CDR2 FQNEAQ (reference sequence). After removal of 5 bases from V and 2 bases from J, the junction contained 15 bases not matched to a gene. The CDR3 is 18 amino acids.

The table lists this clone with a count of one. The J gene is TRBJ1-2, the V gene TRBV18, with 7 bases fitting TRBD1. J gave up 1 base and V 3 bases, and 5 bases lay outside the gene matches. CDR1 and CDR2 (germline): KGHSH, LQKENI. This CDR3 is 15 amino acids long. The CDR3 sequence is CASSPSGGFNYGYTF. The CDR3 DNA follows: TGTGCCAGCTCACCTTCAGGGGGTTTTAACTATGGCTACACCTTC.

The gene calls are TRBV27 and TRBJ2-1; TRBD2 matches at 15 bases. The junction had 2 bases not matched to a gene; V was cut back by 6 bases and J by 5 bases. Germline V gene lookup returns CDR1 MNHEY and CDR2 SMNVEV (reference sequence). The CDR3 runs 15 residues. The CDR3 loop is CASSGLAGGDNEQFF. Written as DNA, the CDR3 is TGTGCCAGCAGCGGACTAGCGGGAGGGGACAATGAGCAGTTCTTC.

The chain employs TRBV9 and TRBJ1-2; TRBD1 aligns across 7 bases. J was trimmed by 6 bases and V by 3 bases; bases with no gene match: 14. The CDR3 is 16 amino acids. Looked up from germline, CDR1 is SGDLS and CDR2 is YYNGEE. The CDR3 DNA is TGTGCCAGCAGCGCCTATGCCTTGGGGACAGTCGATGGCTACACCTTC. Translation: CASSAYALGTVDGYTF.

The gene calls are TRBV6-5 and TRBJ1-1, with 8 bases lining up with TRBD1. Germline V gene lookup returns CDR1 MNHEY and CDR2 SVGAGI. V shed 6 bases, J shed 1 base, and the junction held 7 bases outside the gene matches. This CDR3 is built from 15 residues. The CDR3 loop reads CASSLLGTGNTEAFF. CDR3 DNA sequence: TGTGCCAGCAGCCTTCTGGGGACAGGGAACACTGAAGCTTTCTTT.

J is TRBJ1-4 and V is TRBV6-6; the D is unclear. The CDR3 covers 12 residues. V was pared by 3 bases and J by 8 bases, with 7 bases between. The germline V gene encodes CDR1 MNHNY and CDR2 SVGAGI (reference sequence). CDR3 loop: CASSYAAEKLFF. The CDR3 DNA reads as TGTGCCAGCAGTTATGCCGCCGAAAAACTGTTTTTT.

This clone was observed once. The chain has TRBV19 and TRBJ2-2; 15 nucleotides align to TRBD2. The CDR3 length is 19 residues. Germline loops: CDR1 LNHDA, CDR2 SQIVND (reference sequence). The V and J ends lost 5 bases and 1 base, in that order; junction bases with no gene match: 8. CDR3 protein: CASSRPGLAGGGNTGELFF. The DNA of the CDR3 is TGTGCCAGTAGTCGACCGGGACTAGCGGGAGGAGGGAACACCGGGGAGCTGTTTTTT.

V gene TRBV19 combines with J gene TRBJ1-5; the match to TRBD1 covers 10 bases. J was trimmed by 5 bases and V by 5 bases; bases with no gene match: 6. The CDR3 runs 15 residues. Germline values: CDR1 LNHDA, CDR2 SQIVND (reference sequence). CDR3 residues: CASSPRQGADQPQHF. CDR3 nucleotides: TGTGCCAGTAGTCCAAGACAGGGGGCGGATCAGCCCCAGCATTTT.

This chain uses TRBV10-3 with TRBJ1-1, with TRBD1 matching 7 bases. Germline trimming cut 6 bases from V and 2 bases from J; bases unmatched to any gene: 6. The CDR3 has 14 residues. Germline loops: CDR1 ENHRY, CDR2 SYGVKD. The chain's CDR3 is CAISQQGTNTEAFF. CDR3 bases: TGTGCCATCAGCCAACAGGGGACAAACACTGAAGCTTTCTTT.

The V call is TRBV5-1, the J call TRBJ1-3, with 7 bases identical to TRBD1. CDR1 and CDR2 (germline): SGHRS, YFSETQ. The CDR3 consists of 15 residues. V gave up 2 bases and J gave up 0 bases; unmatched junction bases: 2. The CDR3 sequence: CASSLGQASGNTIYF. CDR3 DNA: TGCGCCAGCAGCTTAGGACAGGCCTCTGGAAACACCATATATTTT. The whole variable domain, filled in from reference TRBV5-1 and TRBJ1-3, reads KAGVTQTPRYLIKTRGQQVTLSCSPISGHRSVSWYQQTPGQGLQFLFEYFSETQRNKGNFPGRFSGRQFSNSRSEMNVSTLELGDSALYLCASSLGQASGNTIYFGEGSWLTVV.

This clone has more than one count but fewer than ten. V gene TRBV28 combines with J gene TRBJ1-4, with unresolved D. There are 15 residues in the CDR3. In germline, CDR1 is MDHEN, CDR2 SYDVKM. V was shortened by 5 bases and J by 6 bases, with 16 bases between the two germline ends. The CDR3 DNA sequence: TGTGCCAGCAGTCCGACGGTAGAGGGTCATGAAAAACTGTTTTTT. Protein sequence: CASSPTVEGHEKLFF.

The rearrangement joins TRBV6-5 to TRBJ1-2; 8 positions agree with TRBD1. The CDR3 loop spans 15 amino acids. V lost 0 bases to trimming and J lost 4 bases; unmatched junction nucleotides: 4. Germline V gene lookup returns CDR1 MNHEY and CDR2 SVGAGI. CDR3 nucleotide sequence: TGTGCCAGCAGTTACTCTGCAGGGGGCGCCTATGGCTACACCTTC. Translation: CASSYSAGGAYGYTF.

The chain couples TRBV29-1 to TRBJ1-3; 12 nucleotides align to TRBD1. The trim removed 6 bases at V and 4 bases at J, leaving 7 bases unmatched. There are 15 residues in the CDR3. Germline V gives CDR1 SQVTM, CDR2 ANQGSEA. The CDR3 DNA sequence: TGCAGCGTCAGCATGGGACAGGGGGCAGGAAACACCATATATTTT. This codes for CSVSMGQGAGNTIYF.

The chain couples TRBV9 to TRBJ2-1; 12 bases are shared with TRBD2. The CDR3 loop spans 17 amino acids. Germline CDR1 and CDR2: SGDLS and YYNGEE. V trimming: 4 bases; J trimming: 1 base; junction bases outside the gene matches: 6. The CDR3 DNA reads TGTGCCAGCAGCTTCTCGACTAGCGGGAGTTCCTACAATGAGCAGTTCTTC. Its translation is CASSFSTSGSSYNEQFF.